This passage covers 15 T cell receptor beta chains from one sample sequenced in a study of T and B cells in COVID-19 patients. Multiplex PCR with BIOMED2 TRB-A/B primer pools amplified TRB rearrangements. TCRdb called the multiplex PCR reads again in MiXCR, with one record for every CDR3 protein. The data show about 6,400 distinct CDR3 sequences, about 27% seen once. From blood, roughly 220-550 ng of genomic DNA served as TRB template. The sequenced sample was blood. The receptors here all came from a human donor with active COVID-19.

The rearrangement links TRBV7-9 to TRBJ1-1; TRBD1 might be the D (6 bases). The CDR3 totals 14 residues. V lost 4 bases and J lost 7, with 16 bases in between. In germline, CDR1 is SEHNR, CDR2 FQNEAQ (reference sequence). The CDR3 loop reads CASSSSGTLDEAFF. CDR3 bases: TGTGCCAGCAGCTCTAGTGGGACACTAGATGAAGCTTTCTTT.

This clonotype rates as medium-sized (0.01 to 0.1%). The chain links TRBV6-5 to TRBJ1-1; D is uncertain. From germline, CDR1 is MNHEY and CDR2 SVGAGI. Trimming removed 10 bases from V and 1 base from J, with 7 bases in between. The CDR3 totals 11 residues. The CDR3 DNA is TGTGCCATCCGGACGAACACTGAAGCTTTCTTT. Its protein is CAIRTNTEAFF.

This clonotype was observed a handful of times. The chain joins TRBV20-1 to TRBJ2-5, with TRBD2 matching over 11 bases. The CDR3 contains 16 residues. Germline CDR1 and CDR2: DFQATT and SNEGSKA (reference sequence). V shed 2 bases and J 5 bases; nucleotides not matched to a gene: 10. The CDR3 nucleotides are TGCAGTGCTAGACATAGCGGGGGGGGTTTTTGGGAGACCCAGTACTTC. The encoded protein is CSARHSGGGFWETQYF.

This clonotype was detected a few times. This rearrangement joins TRBV5-5 to TRBJ2-5, with 9 positions matching TRBD1. The CDR3 length is 14 residues. Unmatched junction bases numbered 6, after V lost 4 bases and J lost 5 bases. Germline loops: CDR1 SGHKS, CDR2 YYEKEE (reference sequence). CDR3 loop: CASSQDRGEETQYF. CDR3 in DNA: TGTGCCAGCAGCCAGGACAGGGGTGAGGAGACCCAGTACTTC.

As to this clonotype: A clone one base away is much larger, so this may be a read error. The CDR3 sequence is CASRKWAGGAPGETQYF. CDR3 nucleotides: TGTGCCAGCAGAAAGTGGGCGGGGGGGGCGCCGGGGGAGACCCAGTACTTC. The J gene is TRBJ2-5, the V gene TRBV5-5; 9 bases map to TRBD2. Trimming cost V 5 bases and J 5 bases; bases outside gene matches: 16. Germline V gene data show CDR1 as SGHKS and CDR2 as YYEKEE (reference sequence). The CDR3 is 17 residues long.

This clonotype was seen just once. The chain employs TRBV23-1 and TRBJ1-5; 9 bases map to TRBD1. TRBV23-1 counts as an open reading frame of uncertain function. Germline trimming cut 4 bases from V and 2 bases from J; bases unmatched to any gene: 6. This CDR3 contains 16 residues. CDR3 loop: CASSPRDRVGNQPQHF. The DNA for the CDR3 is TGCGCCAGCAGTCCGCGGGACAGGGTAGGCAATCAGCCCCAGCATTTT.

Concerning this clonotype itself: This sequence may be a read error, since a much larger clone differs from it by one base. The chain has TRBV12-3 or TRBV12-4 and TRBJ2-2; the D gene is possibly TRBD2 (7 bases). The CDR3 contains 16 residues. CDR3 nucleotides: TGTGCCAGCAGTTTGAGGCGGGGGCCAAACACCTGGGAGCTGTTTTTT. Translation: CASSLRRGPNTWELFF.

This clonotype has only one observation. The chain couples TRBV6-1 to TRBJ2-7; 11 bases align to TRBD2. CDR3 length: 13 residues. The V gene's germline CDR1 is MNHNS and CDR2 SASEGT. The junction had 5 bases not matched to a gene; V was cut back by 6 bases and J by 7 bases. The CDR3 here is CASRGSGGEEQYF. CDR3 nucleotide sequence: TGTGCCAGCAGGGGTAGCGGGGGGGAAGAGCAGTACTTC.

This clonotype is labeled as medium-sized. The rearrangement joins TRBV18 to TRBJ2-3, with no clear D. The V gene lost 3 bases and the J gene lost 5 bases, with 6 bases spanning the gap. CDR1 KGHSH and CDR2 LQKENI come from the germline V gene. This CDR3 is built from 12 residues. As DNA, the CDR3 is TGTGCCAGCTCACCTAGGGAAGATACGCAGTATTTT. This encodes CASSPREDTQYF. Full variable domain (missing parts from reference TRBV18 and TRBJ2-3): NAGVMQNPRHLVRRRGQEARLRCSPMKGHSHVYWYRQLPEEGLKFMVYLQKENIIDESGMPKERFSAEFPKEGPSILRIQQVVRGDSAAYFCASSPREDTQYFGPGTRLTVL.

This clonotype ranks as medium-sized. The V gene is TRBV11-1, the J gene TRBJ2-1; D gene ambiguous. This CDR3 spans 11 amino acids. Germline loops: CDR1 SGHAT, CDR2 FQDESV (reference sequence). The V end lost 1 base, the J end lost 8 bases, and 3 bases lay between the germline ends. The CDR3 coding sequence is TGTGCCAGCAGCTTAGTCTATGAGCAGTTCTTC. This gives the protein CASSLVYEQFF. The complete variable domain, with remaining parts taken from reference TRBV11-1 and TRBJ2-1, reads EAEVAQSPRYKITEKSQAVAFWCDPISGHATLYWYRQILGQGPELLVQFQDESVVDDSQLPKDRFSAERLKGVDSTLKIQPAELGDSAMYLCASSLVYEQFFGPGTRLTVL.

Only a few counts were recorded for this clonotype. The rearrangement links TRBV12-3 or TRBV12-4 to TRBJ1-2; 8 bases are a match to TRBD1. V trimming: 3 bases; J trimming: 4 bases; junction bases outside the gene matches: 10. The CDR3 consists of 16 residues. The CDR3 region is CASSLLRDRILYGYTF. The DNA of the CDR3 is TGTGCCAGCAGTTTGCTCCGGGACAGGATCCTCTATGGCTACACCTTC.

The chain is built from TRBV28 and TRBJ2-1; either TRBD1 or TRBD2 may supply D (5 bases each). The CDR3 spans 12 residues. The V end was cut by 8 bases, the J end by 7 bases, with 12 bases between. CDR1 is MDHEN, CDR2 SYDVKM, per germline. CDR3 nucleotide sequence: TGTGCCAGCCGTGGGGGATTTAATGAGCAGTTCTTC. Translated, it gives CASRGGFNEQFF. The full variable domain, its missing parts supplied by reference TRBV28 and TRBJ2-1, is DVKVTQSSRYLVKRTGEKVFLECVQDMDHENMFWYRQDPGLGLRLIYFSYDVKMKEKGDIPEGYSVSREKKERFSLILESASTNQTSMYLCASRGGFNEQFFGPGTRLTVL.

In its sample, this clonotype ranks as medium-sized. The V call is TRBV27, the J call TRBJ2-6; no clear D gene. The germline gives CDR1 MNHEY, CDR2 SMNVEV (reference sequence). There are 15 residues in the CDR3. V gave up 6 bases and J gave up 0 bases, with 9 bases separating them. CDR3 amino acids: CASRRSSSGANVLTF. CDR3 nucleotides: TGTGCCAGCAGGCGATCTAGCTCTGGGGCCAACGTCCTGACTTTC.

The chain uses TRBV19 and TRBJ1-2; no clear D gene. The CDR3 spans 12 residues. V was shortened by 11 bases and J by 2 bases, with 12 bases between the two germline ends. The germline V gene has CDR1 LNHDA and CDR2 SQIVND (reference sequence). CDR3 sequence (DNA): TGTGCCGGCCCGGGTCAAAACTATGGCTACACCTTC. Its translation: CAGPGQNYGYTF. The full variable domain, its missing parts supplied by reference TRBV19 and TRBJ1-2, is DGGITQSPKYLFRKEGQNVTLSCEQNLNHDAMYWYRQDPGQGLRLIYYSQIVNDFQKGDIAEGYSVSREKKESFPLTVTSAQKNPTAFYLCAGPGQNYGYTFGSGTRLTVV.

The V and J genes are TRBV20-1 and TRBJ1-5; maybe TRBD1 (6 bases). Per germline, CDR1 DFQATT and CDR2 SNEGSKA (reference sequence). Trimming removed 6 bases at V and 0 bases at J, with 24 bases between. The length of the CDR3 is 18 residues. The CDR3 reads CSAPAGRGPSRSNQPQHF. The CDR3 DNA reads TGCAGTGCGCCAGCCGGCAGGGGACCTTCCCGTAGCAATCAGCCCCAGCATTTT.